This T cell receptor beta chain was identified in a study of T cell repertoires in cytomegalovirus infection. Turning to the study itself: A matching HLA type, together with CMV infection, was signaled by public TCR beta signatures.

Study-wide findings and caveats: HLA-C-restricted CMV-specific TCR beta clonotypes were dominant in the ex vivo response. Carriers of CMV plus the relevant HLA were identified by cumulative public TCR beta family frequency.

This clonotype came up many times. Its antigen remains unknown. The V gene's germline CDR1 is LGHNA and CDR2 YSLEER. CDR3 length equals 14 residues. Trimming removed 4 bases at V and 4 bases at J, with 13 bases between. Each CDR3 protein gets one entry after TCRdb re-called the reads with MiXCR. The table includes about 210,000 distinct CDR3 sequences, around 6.6% detected once. The TCR comes from a human donor in good health (CMV status not recorded). Some clones in this sample may be carry-over from other donors' samples. This sequence joins TRBV4-3 and TRBJ1-1, with a weak D call TRBD1 (5 bases). Sequencing used PBMCs. In DNA form, the CDR3 reads TGCGCCAGCAGCCTTTTTCGGGGGGGCACTGAAGCTTTCTTT. It specifies CASSLFRGGTEAFF.